These 32 T cell receptor beta chains share one sample of origin, sequenced in a study of OX40 agonist ivuxolimab in advanced cancers. Data came from immunoSEQ multiplex PCR; TCRdb stores just in-frame clones and leaves some out. This repertoire shows around 66,000 clones, approximately 83% found once; its top ten account for 3.5% to 5%. The source material was CD4+ or CD8+ T cells sorted from blood, sampled in a trial of the OX40 agonist ivuxolimab. The origin of the receptors is an adult with an advanced solid tumor such as melanoma, head and neck, liver or kidney cancer.

In regard to this clone: The identical CDR3 is also encoded by other nucleotide sequences in the sample. The chain employs TRBV6-1 and TRBJ2-5; 8 nucleotides align to TRBD2. Germline V gene data show CDR1 as MNHNS and CDR2 as SASEGT. V was clipped by 8 bases and J by 1 base; unmatched bases: 3. The CDR3 sequence is 13 residues long. Here the CDR3 reads CASSGGSQETQYF. DNA of the CDR3: TGTGCCAGCTCGGGGGGGTCCCAAGAGACCCAGTACTTC.

The chain has TRBV27 and TRBJ2-3, with 7 bases lining up with TRBD2. The ends lost 7 bases at V and 2 bases at J; junction bases unmatched: 9. The CDR3 consists of 15 residues. Germline CDR1 is MNHEY and CDR2 is SMNVEV (reference sequence). Written as DNA, the CDR3 is TGTGCCAGCACTCCGGGACTACGGTCCACAGATACGCAGTATTTT. Its protein is CASTPGLRSTDTQYF.

This clone appeared once. Written as DNA, the CDR3 is TGTGCCAGCAGCTCTTGGGGGGGGTCTGGTGCAGGTGATACGCAGTATTTT. This sequence encodes CASSSWGGSGAGDTQYF. V usage is TRBV7-6 and J usage is TRBJ2-3; TRBD2 aligns across 7 bases. Germline CDR1 reads SGHVS; CDR2 reads FNYEAQ. V trimming: 4 bases; J trimming: 6 bases; junction bases outside the gene matches: 16. The CDR3 extends over 17 amino acids.

The chain couples TRBV5-1 to TRBJ2-1; D is ambiguous. The germline V and J ends were trimmed by 0 bases and 8 bases, with 12 bases remaining between them. Germline CDR1 and CDR2: SGHRS and YFSETQ. The CDR3 is made up of 14 amino acids. Here the CDR3 DNA reads TGCGCCAGCAGCTTGGCTTCCAGCCTACATGAGCAGTTCTTC. This gives the protein CASSLASSLHEQFF.

J is TRBJ2-1 and V is TRBV5-1; 7 nucleotides align to TRBD1. Germline CDR1 reads SGHRS; CDR2 reads YFSETQ. V lost 4 bases and J lost 7; bases outside the gene matches: 8. The CDR3 contains 14 residues. For the CDR3, the DNA is TGCGCCAGCAGCCCGTGGACAGGTCTTAATGAGCAGTTCTTC. This translates into CASSPWTGLNEQFF.

V and J are TRBV6-1 and TRBJ1-3; D remains ambiguous. The CDR3 extends over 14 amino acids. The V gene lost 6 bases and the J gene lost 6 bases, with 15 bases spanning the gap. Looked up from germline, CDR1 is MNHNS and CDR2 is SASEGT. In nucleotides, the CDR3 is TGTGCCAGCAGAAAGGGTATGGTGGCAAACACCATATATTTT. This codes for CASRKGMVANTIYF.

The CDR3 is CASSTFLGGYEQYF. As DNA, the CDR3 is TGTGCCAGCAGTACCTTTCTGGGAGGATACGAGCAGTACTTC. V usage is TRBV28 and J usage is TRBJ2-7; a possible D gene is TRBD2 (6 bases). Germline CDR1 reads MDHEN; CDR2 reads SYDVKM. This CDR3 is 14 amino acids long. Trimming cost V 5 bases and J 4 bases, with 15 bases left between them.

The chain combines TRBV7-6 with TRBJ1-5; 7 bases map to TRBD1. The V gene end was trimmed by 5 bases and the J gene end by 1 base; junction bases not matched to a gene: 5. Germline V gene data show CDR1 as SGHVS and CDR2 as FNYEAQ. The CDR3 is made up of 15 amino acids. The CDR3 reads CASSAQQGSNQPQHF. DNA of the CDR3: TGTGCCAGCAGCGCCCAACAGGGGAGCAATCAGCCCCAGCATTTT.

The chain links TRBV7-2 to TRBJ1-2; D is ambiguous. CDR1 is SGHTA, CDR2 FQGNSA, per germline. V was pared by 5 bases and J by 4 bases, with 17 bases between. The length of the CDR3 is 15 residues. The DNA of the CDR3 is TGTGCCAGCAGCCTTACCTTCGAAGCCACCTATGGCTACACCTTC. Amino acids: CASSLTFEATYGYTF.

The chain employs TRBV5-1 and TRBJ2-7; D is possibly TRBD2 (5 bases). The V and J ends lost 7 bases and 1 base respectively, with 18 bases between them. From germline, CDR1 is SGHRS and CDR2 YFSETQ. This CDR3 is 15 amino acids long. Written as DNA, the CDR3 is TGCGCCAGCCGGGGTATAGCAGGTGGGTCCTACGAGCAGTACTTC. Amino acids: CASRGIAGGSYEQYF.

The chain carries TRBV2 and TRBJ2-1; TRBD2 matches at 13 bases. Unmatched junction bases numbered 4, after V lost 7 bases and J lost 4 bases. Germline lookup yields CDR1 SNHLY and CDR2 FYNNEI. The CDR3 is 15 residues long. The CDR3 DNA reads as TGTGCCAGCAAACCGACTAGCGGGGGGTACAATGAGCAGTTCTTC. Amino acid sequence: CASKPTSGGYNEQFF.

This chain links TRBV19 with TRBJ1-2, with 7 bases matching TRBD1. Germline CDR1 is LNHDA and CDR2 is SQIVND (reference sequence). The junction had 6 bases not matched to a gene; V was cut back by 5 bases and J by 3 bases. The CDR3 has 14 residues. CDR3 coding DNA: TGTGCCAGTAGTTCGCCGGGACAGCACTATGGCTACACCTTC. Translating gives CASSSPGQHYGYTF.

This sequence joins TRBV19 and TRBJ1-4; no clear D gene. V lost 1 base to trimming and J lost 0 bases, with 6 bases between them. The V gene's germline CDR1 is LNHDA and CDR2 SQIVND (reference sequence). The CDR3 covers 15 residues. The CDR3 DNA sequence: TGTGCCAGTAGTATAGGCCGAGCAACTAATGAAAAACTGTTTTTT. Translating gives CASSIGRATNEKLFF.

This rearrangement joins TRBV7-3 to TRBJ2-6; D gene uncertain. This CDR3 comprises 14 residues. Germline CDR1 reads SGHTA; CDR2 reads FQGTGA. Trimming cost V 5 bases and J 0 bases, with 5 bases left between them. The CDR3 is CASSQSSGANVLTF. The CDR3 DNA reads as TGTGCCAGCAGCCAGAGCTCTGGGGCCAACGTCCTGACTTTC.

The chain combines TRBV9 with TRBJ1-2, with TRBD1 as a possible D gene (6 bases). V lost 0 bases to trimming and J lost 5 bases, with 17 bases between them. This CDR3 contains 16 residues. Germline CDR1 SGDLS, CDR2 YYNGEE. The CDR3 region has the DNA TGTGCCAGCAGCGTAGCTGGGGGGGGCTTAGGGTATGGCTACACCTTC. Translation gives CASSVAGGGLGYGYTF.

This clone was seen a few times. The chain couples TRBV7-9 to TRBJ2-7; 7 bases align to TRBD1. The CDR3 loop spans 14 amino acids. Trimming at V came to 5 bases and at J to 0 bases, leaving 4 bases not matched to a gene. Germline values: CDR1 SEHNR, CDR2 FQNEAQ (reference sequence). The CDR3 sequence: CASSQQGSSYEQYF. The CDR3 nucleotides are TGTGCCAGCAGCCAACAGGGGAGCTCCTACGAGCAGTACTTC.

V usage is TRBV27 and J usage is TRBJ1-4; 7 nucleotides agree with TRBD1. The V gene's germline CDR1 is MNHEY and CDR2 SMNVEV (reference sequence). V trimming: 5 bases; J trimming: 4 bases; junction bases outside the gene matches: 7. The length of the CDR3 is 15 residues. The CDR3 region is CASSPGDSFNEKLFF. The CDR3 coding sequence is TGTGCCAGCAGTCCAGGGGACAGTTTTAATGAAAAACTGTTTTTT.

V and J are TRBV18 and TRBJ1-4, with a weak D call TRBD1 (5 bases). CDR1 KGHSH and CDR2 LQKENI come from the germline V gene. This CDR3 spans 15 amino acids. Trimming took 5 bases from V and 0 from J, leaving 10 bases between them. This CDR3 reads CASSKGIATNEKLFF. Here the CDR3 DNA reads TGTGCCAGCTCAAAGGGGATAGCAACTAATGAAAAACTGTTTTTT.

The rearrangement joins TRBV11-2 to TRBJ2-7; D is possibly TRBD1 (6 bases). Germline values: CDR1 SGHAT, CDR2 FQNNGV. V lost 4 bases and J lost 2, with 12 bases in between. The CDR3 sequence is 14 residues long. CDR3 nucleotides: TGTGCCAGCAGCTCCAACGAGGGGGCCTACGAGCAGTACTTC. It codes for CASSSNEGAYEQYF. Variable domain in full (rest from reference TRBV11-2 and TRBJ2-7): EAGVAQSPRYKIIEKRQSVAFWCNPISGHATLYWYQQILGQGPKLLIQFQNNGVVDDSQLPKDRFSAERLKGVDSTLKIQPAKLEDSAVYLCASSSNEGAYEQYFGPGTRLTVT.

The gene calls are TRBV9 and TRBJ2-1; 10 nucleotides line up with TRBD1. Germline CDR1 is SGDLS and CDR2 is YYNGEE. With V trimmed by 3 bases and J by 8 bases, 8 bases remained unmatched. The CDR3 loop spans 15 amino acids. In DNA form, the CDR3 reads TGTGCCAGCAGCGCCCGGGACAGGGGTTGGGATGAGCAGTTCTTC. It yields the protein CASSARDRGWDEQFF.

The J gene is TRBJ1-5, the V gene TRBV11-2; tentatively, D is TRBD1 (5 bases). V dropped 4 bases and J dropped 4 bases, with 17 bases sitting between them. This CDR3 region has 16 residues. Germline V gives CDR1 SGHAT, CDR2 FQNNGV. CDR3 nucleotide sequence: TGTGCCAGCAGCTCTTACGGGGGTTGGTTGAATCAGCCCCAGCATTTT. As protein: CASSSYGGWLNQPQHF.

The chain links TRBV2 to TRBJ2-2; 7 bases align to TRBD1. Germline trimming cut 6 bases from V and 3 bases from J; bases unmatched to any gene: 7. This CDR3 has 15 residues. Germline V gives CDR1 SNHLY, CDR2 FYNNEI. For the CDR3, the DNA is TGTGCCAGCAGCCCCAGGGGGACGGACACCGGGGAGCTGTTTTTT. Translation: CASSPRGTDTGELFF. Full variable domain (rest looked up from reference TRBV2 and TRBJ2-2): EPEVTQTPSHQVTQMGQEVILRCVPISNHLYFYWYRQILGQKVEFLVSFYNNEISEKSEIFDDQFSVERPDGSNFTLKIRSTKLEDSAMYFCASSPRGTDTGELFFGEGSRLTVL.

The J gene is TRBJ2-2, the V gene TRBV6-1; possible D gene TRBD1, 8 bases. V lost 2 bases, J lost 6 bases, and 13 bases lay in between. Germline V gene lookup returns CDR1 MNHNS and CDR2 SASEGT. There are 15 residues in the CDR3. Here the CDR3 DNA reads TGTGCCAGCAGTGAAAGTACAGGGGGGGCCGGGGAGCTGTTTTTT. Its translation: CASSESTGGAGELFF.

The CDR3 DNA reads as TGTGCCAGCAGACCACCCCTAGGACAGGGCGGAAATGAGCAGTTCTTC. Amino acid sequence: CASRPPLGQGGNEQFF. The V and J genes are TRBV28 and TRBJ2-1; 8 bases are a match to TRBD1. The CDR3 sequence is 16 residues long. Per the germline V gene, CDR1 is MDHEN and CDR2 is SYDVKM. After removal of 6 bases from V and 7 bases from J, the junction contained 14 bases not matched to a gene.

J is TRBJ2-2 and V is TRBV9, with 8 bases identical to TRBD1. Trimming took 0 bases from V and 5 from J; bases not matched to a gene: 6. The CDR3 is 16 amino acids. Germline V gene data show CDR1 as SGDLS and CDR2 as YYNGEE. In nucleotides, the CDR3 is TGTGCCAGCAGCGTAGGGACAGGGTTGATGACCGGGGAGCTGTTTTTT. Translated, it gives CASSVGTGLMTGELFF.

The rearrangement joins TRBV6-1 to TRBJ2-5; D is uncertain. Germline V CDR1 and CDR2: MNHNS, SASEGT. The CDR3 runs to 13 residues. The ends were cut back, 0 bases at V and 4 bases at J, with 6 bases in the middle. CDR3 nucleotide sequence: TGTGCCAGCAGTGAAGCCCCGCCAGAGACCCAGTACTTC. It specifies CASSEAPPETQYF.

The chain recombines TRBV2 with TRBJ1-3; 7 nucleotides align to TRBD1. Germline lookup yields CDR1 SNHLY and CDR2 FYNNEI. V gave up 6 bases and J gave up 2 bases; unmatched junction bases: 7. This CDR3 is 15 amino acids long. CDR3 sequence (DNA): TGTGCCAGCAGCCTCACAGGGGAACCTGGAAACACCATATATTTT. Its translation: CASSLTGEPGNTIYF.

This clone turned up a few times. The chain employs TRBV5-1 and TRBJ2-1; possible D gene TRBD2, 5 bases. The V end was cut by 5 bases, the J end by 5 bases, with 20 bases between. The CDR3 is made up of 16 amino acids. Germline values: CDR1 SGHRS, CDR2 YFSETQ. The CDR3 DNA reads TGCGCCAGCAGTCCCCTCCGGGGTTCAGTGGACAATGAGCAGTTCTTC. This codes for CASSPLRGSVDNEQFF.

V is TRBV14 and J is TRBJ2-7; no definite D call. This CDR3 is 12 amino acids long. Trimming took 3 bases from V and 3 from J, leaving 6 bases between them. Germline values: CDR1 SGHDN, CDR2 FVKESK. The CDR3 DNA sequence: TGTGCCAGCAGCCACGGAGTCTACGAGCAGTACTTC. This sequence encodes CASSHGVYEQYF.

The chain joins TRBV11-2 to TRBJ1-1; D remains unclear. The CDR3 runs to 13 residues. V was clipped by 0 bases and J by 11 bases, with 13 bases between them. Germline values: CDR1 SGHAT, CDR2 FQNNGV. The CDR3 nucleotides read TGTGCCAGCAGCTTAGACGGGCCGAGCCCCGCTTTCTTT. Translation: CASSLDGPSPAFF.

The chain recombines TRBV7-3 with TRBJ1-5; 12 bases map to TRBD1. From germline, CDR1 is SGHTA and CDR2 FQGTGA. The J segment lost 6 bases and the V segment lost 8 bases, leaving 11 bases of the junction unmatched. This CDR3 comprises 16 residues. This chain's CDR3 is CASGPGQGATSQPQHF. The CDR3, as DNA: TGTGCCAGCGGACCGGGACAGGGGGCTACAAGTCAGCCCCAGCATTTT.

In its sample, this clone was seen once. The V and J genes are TRBV28 and TRBJ1-1; D might be TRBD1 (6 bases). The CDR3 consists of 11 residues. Trimming stripped 6 bases from V and 11 bases from J, with 13 bases between. Germline V gene lookup returns CDR1 MDHEN and CDR2 SYDVKM. DNA for the CDR3: TGTGCCAGCAGGTACAGGGAGCGGGCTTTCTTT. This sequence encodes CASRYRERAFF. The whole variable domain, remainder taken from reference TRBV28 and TRBJ1-1, is DVKVTQSSRYLVKRTGEKVFLECVQDMDHENMFWYRQDPGLGLRLIYFSYDVKMKEKGDIPEGYSVSREKKERFSLILESASTNQTSMYLCASRYRERAFFGQGTRLTVV.